This is a list of T cell receptor beta chains from one sample in a study of early T cells in non-severe SARS-CoV-2 infection. TCRdb re-called the 5' RACE reads through MiXCR, storing one row per CDR3 protein. The table shows tens of thousands of distinct CDR3 sequences, with 13% to 15% occurring only once. Sequenced: whole blood. The receptors stem from an adult who was a healthcare worker with PCR-confirmed SARS-CoV-2 infection or an uninfected control (not recorded which). Each CDR3 is given with its conserved first and last residue. A D gene is named only where the DNA matches it firmly. Expanded clones are given a class, and other clones once, few, many or no size at all.

d_call j_call v_call clone_size cdr3_nt cdr3_aa
TRBD2 TRBJ2-2 TRBV5-1 few TGCGCCAGCCGATCTAGCGGAGAAGTAAGGACCGGGGAGCTGTTTTTT CASRSSGEVRTGELFF
. TRBJ1-2 TRBV29-1 few TGCAGCGCTGCTGGGACGTTTAACTATGGCTACACCTTC CSAAGTFNYGYTF
. TRBJ2-5 TRBV11-2 . TGTGCCAGCAGCTTCCTTCAAGAGACCCAGTACTTC CASSFLQETQYF
. TRBJ2-7 TRBV29-1 many TGCAGCGTTGCTCGTACTCCAGACCACGAGCAGTACTTC CSVARTPDHEQYF
. TRBJ1-2 TRBV7-9 many TGTGCCAGCAGCTTAGGTGAGGGAGTCTATGGCTACACCTTC CASSLGEGVYGYTF
. TRBJ1-2 TRBV28 . TGTGCCAGCAGTTTCAGCAGGGGCTATGGCTACACCTTC CASSFSRGYGYTF
. TRBJ2-1 TRBV7-2 . TGTGCCAGCAGTTCTGATGTGGGCTTTTACAATGAGCAGTTCTTC CASSSDVGFYNEQFF
. TRBJ2-1 TRBV27 . TGTGCCAGCAGTCTCTCCCCTCAGAGAGAGCAGTTCTTC CASSLSPQREQFF
. TRBJ1-1 TRBV28 . TGTGCCAGCCTAAGTCACTCGGGGGACACTGAAGCTTTCTTT CASLSHSGDTEAFF
. TRBJ2-1 TRBV20-1 . TGCAGTGCTAGAGATAACGGGAGTCCTTACAATGAGCAGTTCTTC CSARDNGSPYNEQFF
TRBD2 TRBJ2-1 TRBV7-6 few TGTGCCAGCAGCTTAGGGACTAGCGGGAGAAATGAGCAGTTCTTC CASSLGTSGRNEQFF
. TRBJ2-1 TRBV10-3 few TGTGCCATCAGTGGCGTGACCGCAAATGAGCAGTTCTTC CAISGVTANEQFF
. TRBJ1-4 TRBV19 many TGTGCCAGTAGTTGGACTGCAACTAATGAAAAACTGTTTTTT CASSWTATNEKLFF
TRBD1 TRBJ1-5 TRBV6-5 few TGTGCCAGCAGCTGGGACAGGGACAATCAGCCCCAGCATTTT CASSWDRDNQPQHF
. TRBJ2-4 TRBV28 many TGTGCCAGCAGTTTCCGGGGCGGGCGGGACATTCAGTACTTC CASSFRGGRDIQYF
TRBD1 TRBJ2-7 TRBV18 medium-sized TGTGCCAGCTCACCACCGATGGGACAGGCCTACGAGCAGTACTTC CASSPPMGQAYEQYF
TRBD2 TRBJ2-5 TRBV19 . TGTGCCAGTAGTGATCTAGCGGGAGGGCCCCAGACCCAGTACTTC CASSDLAGGPQTQYF
. TRBJ1-1 TRBV29-1 many TGCAGCCCAGTACAGGGATCCGAAGCTTTCTTT CSPVQGSEAFF
TRBD2 TRBJ2-3 TRBV29-1 . TGCAGCGTTGGAGGCTCTAGCGGGAGTATAACAGATACGCAGTATTTT CSVGGSSGSITDTQYF
TRBD1 TRBJ2-2 TRBV11-2 few TGTGCCAGCAGCTTAGACGGGTGGACAGGGGCGCACACCGGGGAGCTGTTTTTT CASSLDGWTGAHTGELFF
. TRBJ1-4 TRBV2 . TGTGCCAGCAGTCAACAGTTAGGGGTGATTGAAAAACTGTTTTTT CASSQQLGVIEKLFF
TRBD2 TRBJ2-2 TRBV6-6 few TGCGCCAGCACCTGGACTAGCCGGAACACCGGGGAGCTGTTTTTT CASTWTSRNTGELFF
TRBD2 TRBJ2-7 TRBV9 once TGTGCCAGCAGCGGTACTCTAGCGGGCTACGAGCAGTACTTC CASSGTLAGYEQYF
. TRBJ1-2 TRBV29-1 . TGCAGCGCCGTCTTAGGTTATGGCTACACCTTC CSAVLGYGYTF
. TRBJ2-3 TRBV10-3 . TGTGCCATCAGTGAAGGAGATACGCAGTATTTT CAISEGDTQYF
TRBD1 TRBJ2-4 TRBV6-2/TRBV6-3 . TGTGCCAGCACCTTCTCCCGGGACAGACAAAACATTCAGTACTTC CASTFSRDRQNIQYF
. TRBJ2-4 TRBV29-1 few TGCAGCGGTGGCGTAGCCAAAAACATTCAGTACTTC CSGGVAKNIQYF
TRBD2 TRBJ2-5 TRBV6-9 . TGTGCCAGCAGTCGGACTAGAGGGAGTCGCAACCAAGAGACCCAGTACTTC CASSRTRGSRNQETQYF
. TRBJ2-1 TRBV3-1 . TGTGCCAGCAGCCAAGCCGAGAGTGAGCAGTTCTTC CASSQAESEQFF
TRBD1 TRBJ2-7 TRBV6-1 . TGTGCCAGCAGCCAGGGACAGGGACGCGGCGAGCAGTACTTC CASSQGQGRGEQYF
. TRBJ1-1 TRBV2 many TGTGCCAGTATGACAGGGAACACTGAAGCTTTCTTT CASMTGNTEAFF
TRBD1 TRBJ2-7 TRBV29-1 . TGCAGCGTCTCCTCGGGACAGATATACGAGCAGTACTTC CSVSSGQIYEQYF
TRBD1 TRBJ2-7 TRBV20-1 few TGCAGTGCTAGGGGGACAGGCCTCACCTACGAGCAGTACTTC CSARGTGLTYEQYF
TRBD1 TRBJ2-7 TRBV10-3 few TGTGCCATCAACCGGGAACAGGGGGCCAACGAGCAGTACTTC CAINREQGANEQYF
. TRBJ1-5 TRBV2 . TGTGCCAGCAGTGATAATATAGTATATAGCAATCAGCCCCAGCATTTT CASSDNIVYSNQPQHF
. TRBJ1-2 TRBV7-2 many TGTGCCAGCCGAAAGGGGCCCATTGGCTATGGCTACACCTTC CASRKGPIGYGYTF
TRBD2 TRBJ2-1 TRBV27 . TGTGCCAGCAGCCTCGGACTGCAGCGGGGGAGCTCCTACAATGAGCAGTTCTTC CASSLGLQRGSSYNEQFF
TRBD2 TRBJ2-3 TRBV12-5 . TGTGCTAGTGGTTTGGTGCGGTGGCGGGGGTATTTGGGACCAGATACGCAGTATTTT CASGLVRWRGYLGPDTQYF
. TRBJ2-7 TRBV5-1 . TGCGCCAGCAGCTTGGCCGGGATCTCTTGGGTGTACGAGCAGTACTTC CASSLAGISWVYEQYF
. TRBJ2-1 TRBV12-3/TRBV12-4 . TGTGCCAGCAGTTTCGGGGCCTACAATGAGCAGTTCTTC CASSFGAYNEQFF
. TRBJ2-2 TRBV20-1 . TGCAGTGCTAGAGATCACGGGGCGACCGGGGAGCTTTTTTTT CSARDHGATGELFF
. TRBJ1-1 TRBV7-9 few TGTGCCAGCAGCTCCCCGGCCATGAACACTGAAGCTTTCTTT CASSSPAMNTEAFF
TRBD2 TRBJ2-5 TRBV3-1 many TGTGCCAGCAGCCACCGACTAGCGGGCCCGGGGGAGACCCAGTACTTC CASSHRLAGPGETQYF
TRBD1 TRBJ1-6 TRBV6-5 few TGTGCCAGCAGTTATGGACAGGCCCTGAATTCACCCCTCCACTTT CASSYGQALNSPLHF
. TRBJ1-4 TRBV6-2/TRBV6-3 . TGTGCCAGCAGTCGCCCGCGCAGGGTGGAAAAACTGTTTTTT CASSRPRRVEKLFF
TRBD1 TRBJ2-3 TRBV6-5 . TGTGCCAGCAGTACCCTTTCGACAGGGGGCACAGATACGCAGTATTTT CASSTLSTGGTDTQYF
. TRBJ2-3 TRBV20-1 many TGCAGTGCTAGACCGTTGGGGGGAGCCACAGATACGCAGTATTTT CSARPLGGATDTQYF
TRBD2 TRBJ2-3 TRBV15 . TGTGCCACCAGCAGTGGACTAGCGGTTCCCTCTAGCACAGATACGCAGTATTTT CATSSGLAVPSSTDTQYF
. TRBJ2-3 TRBV27 once TGTGCCAGCCACAGGACACGCACAGATACGCAGTATTTT CASHRTRTDTQYF
. TRBJ2-7 TRBV2 . TGTGCCAGCAGTGATACAGGGACCTACGAGCAGTACTTC CASSDTGTYEQYF